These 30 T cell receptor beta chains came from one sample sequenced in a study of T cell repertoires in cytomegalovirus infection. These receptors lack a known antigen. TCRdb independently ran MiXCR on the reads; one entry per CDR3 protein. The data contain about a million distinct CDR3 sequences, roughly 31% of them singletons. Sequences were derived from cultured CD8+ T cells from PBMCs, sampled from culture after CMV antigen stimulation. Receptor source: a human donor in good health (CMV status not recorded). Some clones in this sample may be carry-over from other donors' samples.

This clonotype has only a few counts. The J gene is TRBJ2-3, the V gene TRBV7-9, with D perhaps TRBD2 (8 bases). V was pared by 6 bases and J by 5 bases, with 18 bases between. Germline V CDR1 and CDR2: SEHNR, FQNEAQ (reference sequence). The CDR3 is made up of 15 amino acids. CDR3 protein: CASSWGDSGGDTQYF. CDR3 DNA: TGTGCCAGCAGTTGGGGGGACAGCGGGGGAGATACGCAGTATTTT.

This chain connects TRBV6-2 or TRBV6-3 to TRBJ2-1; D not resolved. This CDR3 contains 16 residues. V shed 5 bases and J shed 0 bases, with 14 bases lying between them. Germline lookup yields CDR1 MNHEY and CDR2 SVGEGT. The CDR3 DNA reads TGTGCCAGCAGTGCCACTATGGCGGCCTCCTACAATGAGCAGTTCTTC. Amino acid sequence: CASSATMAASYNEQFF.

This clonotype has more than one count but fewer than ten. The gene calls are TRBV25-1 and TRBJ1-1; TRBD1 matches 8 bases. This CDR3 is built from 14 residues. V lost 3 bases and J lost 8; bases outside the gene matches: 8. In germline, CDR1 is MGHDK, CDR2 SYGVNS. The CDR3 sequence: CASSDRGRIDEAFF. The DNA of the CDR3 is TGTGCCAGCAGTGACAGGGGGCGAATTGACGAAGCTTTCTTT. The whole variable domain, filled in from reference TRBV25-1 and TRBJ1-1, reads EADIYQTPRYLVIGTGKKITLECSQTMGHDKMYWYQQDPGMELHLIHYSYGVNSTEKGDLSSESTVSRIRTEHFPLTLESARPSHTSQYLCASSDRGRIDEAFFGQGTRLTVV.

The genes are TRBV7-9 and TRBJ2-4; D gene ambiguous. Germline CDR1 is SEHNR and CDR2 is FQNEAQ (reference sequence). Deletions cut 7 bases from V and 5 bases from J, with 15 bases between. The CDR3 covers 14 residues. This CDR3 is CASTTSSQQNIQYF. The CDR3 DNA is TGTGCCAGCACCACTTCCTCCCAACAAAACATTCAGTACTTC. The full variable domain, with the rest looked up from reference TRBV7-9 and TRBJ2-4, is DTGVSQNPRHKITKRGQNVTFRCDPISEHNRLYWYRQTLGQGPEFLTYFQNEAQLEKSRLLSDRFSAERPKGSFSTLEIQRTEQGDSAMYLCASTTSSQQNIQYFGAGTRLSVL.

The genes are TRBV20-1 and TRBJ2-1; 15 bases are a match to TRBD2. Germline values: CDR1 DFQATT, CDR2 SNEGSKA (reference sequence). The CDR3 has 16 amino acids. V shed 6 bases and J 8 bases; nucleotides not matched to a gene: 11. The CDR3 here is CSARRTSGGARDEQFF. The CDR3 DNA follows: TGCAGTGCAAGAAGGACTAGCGGGGGGGCTCGGGATGAGCAGTTCTTC.

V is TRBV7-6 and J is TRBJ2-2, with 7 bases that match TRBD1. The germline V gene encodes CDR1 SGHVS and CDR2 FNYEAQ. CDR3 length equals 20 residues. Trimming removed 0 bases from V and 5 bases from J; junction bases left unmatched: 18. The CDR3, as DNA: TGTGCCAGCAGCTTAGCGACGACGTGGGGACAGAGGTTTTCGACCGGGGAGCTGTTTTTT. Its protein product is CASSLATTWGQRFSTGELFF. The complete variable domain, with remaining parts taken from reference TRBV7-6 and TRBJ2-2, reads GAGVSQSPRYKVTKRGQDVALRCDPISGHVSLYWYRQALGQGPEFLTYFNYEAQQDKSGLPNDRFSAERPEGSISTLTIQRTEQRDSAMYRCASSLATTWGQRFSTGELFFGEGSRLTVL.

CDR3 residues: CASSQGLEGEAFF. The CDR3 DNA is TGCGCCAGCAGCCAAGGTCTGGAGGGAGAAGCTTTCTTT. The V and J genes are TRBV4-1 and TRBJ1-1; D unclear. Germline assignment: CDR1 MGHRA and CDR2 YSYEKL. The CDR3 runs 13 residues. V dropped 1 base and J dropped 8 bases, with 11 bases sitting between them.

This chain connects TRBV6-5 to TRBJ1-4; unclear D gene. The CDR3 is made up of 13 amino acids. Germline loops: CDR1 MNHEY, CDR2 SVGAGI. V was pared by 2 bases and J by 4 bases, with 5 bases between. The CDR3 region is CASSYHGNEKLFF. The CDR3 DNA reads TGTGCCAGCAGTTACCACGGTAATGAAAAACTGTTTTTT.

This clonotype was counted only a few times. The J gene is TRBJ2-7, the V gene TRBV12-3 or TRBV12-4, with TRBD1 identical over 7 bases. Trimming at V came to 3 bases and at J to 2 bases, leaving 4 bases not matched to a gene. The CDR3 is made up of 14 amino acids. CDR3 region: CASSFARGTYEQYF. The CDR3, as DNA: TGTGCCAGCAGTTTTGCCAGGGGGACCTACGAGCAGTACTTC.

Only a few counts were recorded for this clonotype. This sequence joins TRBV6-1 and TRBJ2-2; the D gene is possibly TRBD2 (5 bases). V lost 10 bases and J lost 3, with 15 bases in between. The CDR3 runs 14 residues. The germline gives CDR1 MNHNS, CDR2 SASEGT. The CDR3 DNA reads TGTGCCACCCAATCCGGGGTTTACACCGGGGAGCTGTTTTTT. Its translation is CATQSGVYTGELFF.

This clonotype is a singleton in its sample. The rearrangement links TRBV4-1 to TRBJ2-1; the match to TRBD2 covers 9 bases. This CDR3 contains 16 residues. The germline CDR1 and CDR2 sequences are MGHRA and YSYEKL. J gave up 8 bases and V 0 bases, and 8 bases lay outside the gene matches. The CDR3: CASSQEARGGGDEQFF. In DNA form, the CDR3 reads TGCGCCAGCAGCCAAGAAGCGCGGGGGGGCGGGGATGAGCAGTTCTTC.

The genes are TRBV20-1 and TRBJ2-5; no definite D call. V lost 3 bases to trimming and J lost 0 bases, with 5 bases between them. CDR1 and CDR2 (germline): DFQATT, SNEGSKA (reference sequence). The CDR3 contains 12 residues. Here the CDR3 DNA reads TGCAGTGCTAGCCTGTACCAAGAGACCCAGTACTTC. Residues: CSASLYQETQYF.

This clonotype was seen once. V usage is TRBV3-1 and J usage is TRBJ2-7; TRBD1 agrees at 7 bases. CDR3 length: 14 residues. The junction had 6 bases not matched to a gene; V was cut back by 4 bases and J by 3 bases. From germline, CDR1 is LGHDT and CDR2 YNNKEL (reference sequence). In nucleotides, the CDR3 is TGTGCCAGCAGCCTACAGGGGACACACTACGAGCAGTACTTC. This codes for CASSLQGTHYEQYF.

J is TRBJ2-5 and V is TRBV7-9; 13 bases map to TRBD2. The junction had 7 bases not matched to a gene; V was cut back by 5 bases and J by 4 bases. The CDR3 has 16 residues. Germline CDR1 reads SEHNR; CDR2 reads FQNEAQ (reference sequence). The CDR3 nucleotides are TGTGCCAGCAGCACCCTGACTAGCGGGGGGCCAGAGACCCAGTACTTC. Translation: CASSTLTSGGPETQYF.

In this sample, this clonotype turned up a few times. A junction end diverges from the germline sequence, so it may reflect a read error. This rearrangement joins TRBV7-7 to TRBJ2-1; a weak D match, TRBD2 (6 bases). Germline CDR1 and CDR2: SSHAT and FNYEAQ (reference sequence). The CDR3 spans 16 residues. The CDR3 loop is CASSLDAGTFHNEQFF. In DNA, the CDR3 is TGTGCTAGCAGCTTAGACGCGGGGACTTTCCACAATGAGCAGTTCTTC.

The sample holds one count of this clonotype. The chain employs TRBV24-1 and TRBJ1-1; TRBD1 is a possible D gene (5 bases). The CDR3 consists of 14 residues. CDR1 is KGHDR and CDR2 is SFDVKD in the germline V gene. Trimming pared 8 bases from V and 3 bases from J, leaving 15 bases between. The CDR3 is CATTRDYQDTEAFF. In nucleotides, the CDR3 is TGTGCCACCACTAGGGACTATCAGGACACTGAAGCTTTCTTT.

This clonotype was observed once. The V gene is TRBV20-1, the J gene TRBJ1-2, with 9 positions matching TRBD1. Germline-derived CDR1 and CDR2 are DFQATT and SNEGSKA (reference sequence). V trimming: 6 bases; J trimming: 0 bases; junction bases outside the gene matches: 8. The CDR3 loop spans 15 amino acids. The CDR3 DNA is TGCAGTGCCCGGCGGGACAGGGAGGCTAACTATGGCTACACCTTC. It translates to CSARRDREANYGYTF.

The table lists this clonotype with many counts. CDR3 bases: TGTGCCAGCAGTTTAATCGGGACACCCTCCCTCGAGCAGTACTTC. Translating it yields CASSLIGTPSLEQYF. V gene TRBV27 combines with J gene TRBJ2-7; D is perhaps TRBD1 (6 bases). The germline V gene encodes CDR1 MNHEY and CDR2 SMNVEV (reference sequence). V lost 2 bases and J 6 bases, leaving 17 bases between the germline ends. CDR3 size: 15 residues.

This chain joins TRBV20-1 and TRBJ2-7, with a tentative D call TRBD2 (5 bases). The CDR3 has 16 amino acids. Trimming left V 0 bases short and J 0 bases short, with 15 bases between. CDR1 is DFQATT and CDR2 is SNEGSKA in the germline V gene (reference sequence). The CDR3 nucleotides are TGCAGTGCTAGAGACCTTCGGGGATCCGACTCCTACGAGCAGTACTTC. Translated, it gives CSARDLRGSDSYEQYF.

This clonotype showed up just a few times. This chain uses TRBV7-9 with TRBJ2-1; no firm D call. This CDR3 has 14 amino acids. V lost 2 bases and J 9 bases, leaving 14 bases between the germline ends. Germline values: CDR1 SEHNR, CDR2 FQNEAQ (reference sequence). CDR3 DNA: TGTGCCAGCAGCTTATCCCCCCGGACGAGTGAGCAGTTCTTC. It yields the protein CASSLSPRTSEQFF. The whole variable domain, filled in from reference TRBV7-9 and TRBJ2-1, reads DTGVSQNPRHKITKRGQNVTFRCDPISEHNRLYWYRQTLGQGPEFLTYFQNEAQLEKSRLLSDRFSAERPKGSFSTLEIQRTEQGDSAMYLCASSLSPRTSEQFFGPGTRLTVL.

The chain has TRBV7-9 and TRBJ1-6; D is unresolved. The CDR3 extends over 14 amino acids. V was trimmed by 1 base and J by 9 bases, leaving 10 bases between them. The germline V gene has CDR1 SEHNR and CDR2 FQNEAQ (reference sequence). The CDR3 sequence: CASSLVVSGSPLHF. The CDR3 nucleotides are TGTGCCAGCAGCTTAGTGGTATCTGGTTCACCCCTCCACTTT.

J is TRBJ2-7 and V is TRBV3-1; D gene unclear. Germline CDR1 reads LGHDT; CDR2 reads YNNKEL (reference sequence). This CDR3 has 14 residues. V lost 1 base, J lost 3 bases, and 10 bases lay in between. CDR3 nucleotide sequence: TGTGCCAGCAGCCAAGGTCCAGAGCTCTACGAGCAGTACTTC. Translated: CASSQGPELYEQYF.

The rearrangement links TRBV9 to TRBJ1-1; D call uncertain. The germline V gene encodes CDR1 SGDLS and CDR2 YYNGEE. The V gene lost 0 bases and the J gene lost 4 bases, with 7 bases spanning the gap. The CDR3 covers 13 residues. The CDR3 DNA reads TGTGCCAGCAGCGTAGGACTGCTCACTGAAGCTTTCTTT. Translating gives CASSVGLLTEAFF.

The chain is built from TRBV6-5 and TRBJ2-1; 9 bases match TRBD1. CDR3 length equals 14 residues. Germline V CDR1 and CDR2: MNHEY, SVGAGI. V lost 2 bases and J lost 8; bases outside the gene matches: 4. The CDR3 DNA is TGTGCCAGCAGTTACGACACAGGGGGCGATGAGCAGTTCTTC. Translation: CASSYDTGGDEQFF.

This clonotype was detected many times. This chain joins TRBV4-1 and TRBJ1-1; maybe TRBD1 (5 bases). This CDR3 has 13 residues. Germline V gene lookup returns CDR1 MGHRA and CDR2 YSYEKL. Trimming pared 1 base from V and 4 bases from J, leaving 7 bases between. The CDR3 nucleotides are TGCGCCAGCAGCCAAGGGGGGGTCACTGAAGCTTTCTTT. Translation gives CASSQGGVTEAFF.

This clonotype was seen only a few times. Here the CDR3 reads CASSSPPGQPNYGYTF. CDR3 nucleotide sequence: TGTGCCAGCAGCTCCCCACCGGGACAGCCTAACTATGGCTACACCTTC. The rearrangement uses TRBV5-4 and TRBJ1-2, with 7 bases that match TRBD1. This CDR3 comprises 16 residues. CDR1 is SGHNT and CDR2 is YYREEE in the germline V gene (reference sequence). V dropped 3 bases and J dropped 0; count of bases not matched to a gene: 8.

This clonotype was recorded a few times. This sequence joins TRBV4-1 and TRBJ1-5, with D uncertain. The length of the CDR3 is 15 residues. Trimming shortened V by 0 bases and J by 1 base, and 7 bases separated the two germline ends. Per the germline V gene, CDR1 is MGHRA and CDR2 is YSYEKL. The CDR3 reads CASSQDSRSNQPQHF. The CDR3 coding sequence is TGCGCCAGCAGCCAAGATAGCAGGAGCAATCAGCCCCAGCATTTT.

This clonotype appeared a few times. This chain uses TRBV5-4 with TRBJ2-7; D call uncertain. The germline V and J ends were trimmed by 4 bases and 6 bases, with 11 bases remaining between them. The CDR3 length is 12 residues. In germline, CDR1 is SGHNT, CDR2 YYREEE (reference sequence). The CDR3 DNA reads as TGTGCCAGCAGCCAGACCCTCGGCGAGCAGTACTTC. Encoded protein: CASSQTLGEQYF.

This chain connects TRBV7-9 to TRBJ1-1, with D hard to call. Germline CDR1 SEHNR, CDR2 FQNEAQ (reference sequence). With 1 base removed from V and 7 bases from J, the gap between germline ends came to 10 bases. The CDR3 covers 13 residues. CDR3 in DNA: TGTGCCAGCAGCTTAGATTTGGGGTTTGAAGCTTTCTTT. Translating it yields CASSLDLGFEAFF.

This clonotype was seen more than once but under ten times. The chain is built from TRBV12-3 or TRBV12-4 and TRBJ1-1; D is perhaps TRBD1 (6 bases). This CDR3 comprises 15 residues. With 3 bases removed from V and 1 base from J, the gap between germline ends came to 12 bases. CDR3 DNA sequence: TGTGCCAGCAGTTTGGACCTACAGGGGAACACTGAAGCTTTCTTT. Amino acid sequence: CASSLDLQGNTEAFF.